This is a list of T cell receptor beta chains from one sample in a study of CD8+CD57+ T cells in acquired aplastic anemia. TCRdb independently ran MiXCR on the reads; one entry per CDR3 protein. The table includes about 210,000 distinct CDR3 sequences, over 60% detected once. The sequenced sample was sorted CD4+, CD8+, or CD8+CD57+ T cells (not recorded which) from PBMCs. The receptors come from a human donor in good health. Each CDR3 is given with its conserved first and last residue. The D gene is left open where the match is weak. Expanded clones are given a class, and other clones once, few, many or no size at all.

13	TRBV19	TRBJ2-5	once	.	CASSIGPKETQYF	TGTGCCAGTAGTATAGGCCCTAAAGAGACCCAGTACTTC
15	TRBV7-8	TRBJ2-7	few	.	CASSLVGGGNYEQYF	TGTGCCAGCAGCTTGGTGGGTGGCGGAAACTACGAGCAGTACTTC
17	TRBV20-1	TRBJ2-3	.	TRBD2	CSARTSGNPPSTDTQYF	TGCAGTGCGCGGACTAGCGGGAACCCTCCTAGCACAGATACGCAGTATTTT
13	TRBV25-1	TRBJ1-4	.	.	CASKTGLTEKLFF	TGTGCCAGCAAAACGGGGCTTACTGAAAAACTGTTTTTT
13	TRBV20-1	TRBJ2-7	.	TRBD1	CSAKDRLVYEQYF	TGCAGTGCGAAGGACAGGCTAGTCTACGAGCAGTACTTC
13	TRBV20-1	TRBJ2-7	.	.	CSASKGLADEQYF	TGCAGTGCTAGTAAAGGACTTGCGGACGAGCAGTACTTC
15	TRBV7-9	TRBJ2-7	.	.	CASSQEQGYSYEQYF	TGTGCCAGCAGCCAAGAACAGGGCTACAGCTACGAGCAGTACTTC
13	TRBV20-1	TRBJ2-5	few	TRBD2	CSVVRGGEETQYF	TGCAGTGTCGTCCGGGGGGGCGAAGAGACCCAGTACTTC
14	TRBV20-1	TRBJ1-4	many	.	CSAGDGTTNEKLFF	TGCAGTGCGGGGGACGGGACAACTAATGAAAAACTGTTTTTT
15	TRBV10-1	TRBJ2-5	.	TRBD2	CASSSNGAGEETQYF	TGCGCCAGCAGCTCAAACGGAGCGGGGGAAGAGACCCAGTACTTC
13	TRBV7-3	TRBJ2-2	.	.	CASTPYETGELFF	TGTGCTAGCACCCCATACGAAACCGGGGAGCTGTTTTTT
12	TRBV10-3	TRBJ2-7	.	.	CAISQGGDEQYF	TGTGCCATCAGTCAGGGTGGCGACGAGCAGTACTTC
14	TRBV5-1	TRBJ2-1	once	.	CASSFTGADSTQFF	TGCGCCAGCAGCTTTACGGGGGCGGACTCAACCCAGTTCTTC
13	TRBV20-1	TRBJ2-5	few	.	CSAWGLGEETQYF	TGCAGTGCTTGGGGTCTAGGGGAAGAGACCCAGTACTTC
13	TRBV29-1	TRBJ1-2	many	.	CSVEAERSYGYTF	TGCAGCGTTGAAGCAGAGCGCAGCTATGGCTACACCTTC
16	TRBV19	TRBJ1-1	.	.	CASTDGGVAESTEAFF	TGTGCCAGTACCGATGGGGGGGTGGCGGAAAGCACTGAAGCTTTCTTT
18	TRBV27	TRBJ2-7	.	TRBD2	CASRKFPWGTSGSYEQYF	TGTGCCAGCAGGAAGTTTCCGTGGGGGACTAGCGGGAGCTACGAGCAGTACTTC
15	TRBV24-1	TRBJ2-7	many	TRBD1	CATSDQKGQGYEQYF	TGTGCCACCAGTGATCAAAAGGGACAGGGCTACGAGCAGTACTTC
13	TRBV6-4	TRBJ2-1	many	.	CASSGSPNNEQFF	TGTGCCAGCAGTGGTTCACCGAACAATGAGCAGTTCTTC
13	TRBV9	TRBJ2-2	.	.	CASSVAVSGELFF	TGTGCCAGCAGCGTAGCGGTGTCCGGGGAGCTGTTTTTT
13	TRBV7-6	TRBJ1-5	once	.	CASSHSSGGPQHF	TGTGCCAGCAGCCATTCTAGCGGGGGGCCCCAGCATTTT
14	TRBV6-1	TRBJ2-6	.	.	CASSEIWESNVLTF	TGTGCCAGCAGTGAAATATGGGAATCCAACGTCCTGACTTTC
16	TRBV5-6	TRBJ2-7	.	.	CASSFRVRGLLGEQYF	TGTGCCAGCAGCTTTAGGGTAAGGGGACTCTTGGGCGAGCAGTACTTC
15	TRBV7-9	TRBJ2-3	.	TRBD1	CASSLGQVSTDTQYF	TGTGCCAGCAGCCTCGGACAGGTTAGCACAGATACGCAGTATTTT
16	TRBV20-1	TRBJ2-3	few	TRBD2	CSARDSSGGSTDTQYF	TGCAGTGCTAGAGATAGTAGCGGGGGGAGCACAGATACGCAGTATTTT
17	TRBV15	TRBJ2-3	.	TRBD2	CATRPGLAGVAPDTQYF	TGTGCCACACGGCCCGGACTAGCGGGGGTGGCCCCAGATACGCAGTATTTT